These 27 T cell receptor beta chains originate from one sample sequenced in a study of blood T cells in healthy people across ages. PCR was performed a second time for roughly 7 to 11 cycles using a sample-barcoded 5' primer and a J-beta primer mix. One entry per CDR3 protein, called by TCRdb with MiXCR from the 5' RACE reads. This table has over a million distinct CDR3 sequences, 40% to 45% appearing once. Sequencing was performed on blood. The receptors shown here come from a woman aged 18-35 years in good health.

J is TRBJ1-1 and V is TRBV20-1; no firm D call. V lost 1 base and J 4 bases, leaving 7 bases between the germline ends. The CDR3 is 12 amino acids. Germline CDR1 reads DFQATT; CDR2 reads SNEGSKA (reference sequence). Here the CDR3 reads CSARVSPTEAFF. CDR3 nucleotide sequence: TGCAGTGCTAGAGTCAGCCCCACTGAAGCTTTCTTT.

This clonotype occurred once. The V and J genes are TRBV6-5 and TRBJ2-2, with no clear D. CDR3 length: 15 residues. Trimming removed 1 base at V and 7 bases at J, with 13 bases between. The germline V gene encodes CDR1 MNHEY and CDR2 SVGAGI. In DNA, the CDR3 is TGTGCCAGCAGTTACTTTGTGGGATATAGCGGGGAGCTGTTTTTT. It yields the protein CASSYFVGYSGELFF.

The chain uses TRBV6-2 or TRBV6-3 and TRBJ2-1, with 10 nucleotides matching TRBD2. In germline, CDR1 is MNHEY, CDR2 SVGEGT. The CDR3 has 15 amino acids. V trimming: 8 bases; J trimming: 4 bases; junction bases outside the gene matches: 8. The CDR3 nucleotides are TGTGCCAGCCTAGCGGGGGCTGGGGGTTACAATGAGCAGTTCTTC. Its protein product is CASLAGAGGYNEQFF.

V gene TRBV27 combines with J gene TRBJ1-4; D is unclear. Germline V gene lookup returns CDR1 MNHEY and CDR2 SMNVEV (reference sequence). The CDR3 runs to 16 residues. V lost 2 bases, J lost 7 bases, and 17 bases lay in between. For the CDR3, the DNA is TGTGCCAGCAGTTTAGAGGTCACCGCGAACCCTGAAAAACTGTTTTTT. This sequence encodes CASSLEVTANPEKLFF.

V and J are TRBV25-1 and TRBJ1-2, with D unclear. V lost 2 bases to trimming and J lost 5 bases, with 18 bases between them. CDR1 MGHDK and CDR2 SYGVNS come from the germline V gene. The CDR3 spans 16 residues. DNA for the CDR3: TGTGCCAGCAGTGAAGTTAGTGGTAGCGATGGTTATGGCTACACCTTC. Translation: CASSEVSGSDGYGYTF.

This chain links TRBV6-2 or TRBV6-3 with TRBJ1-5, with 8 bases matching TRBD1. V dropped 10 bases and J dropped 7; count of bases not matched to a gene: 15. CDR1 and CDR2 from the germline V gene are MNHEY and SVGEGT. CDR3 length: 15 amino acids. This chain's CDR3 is CANSIGQGLRQPQHF. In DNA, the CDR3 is TGTGCCAACAGCATCGGACAGGGTCTACGACAGCCCCAGCATTTT.

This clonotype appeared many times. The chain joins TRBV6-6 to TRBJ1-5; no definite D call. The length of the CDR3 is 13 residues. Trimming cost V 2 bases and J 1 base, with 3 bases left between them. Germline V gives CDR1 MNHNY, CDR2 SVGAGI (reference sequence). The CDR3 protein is CASSYQSNQPQHF. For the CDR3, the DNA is TGTGCCAGCAGTTACCAGAGCAATCAGCCCCAGCATTTT.

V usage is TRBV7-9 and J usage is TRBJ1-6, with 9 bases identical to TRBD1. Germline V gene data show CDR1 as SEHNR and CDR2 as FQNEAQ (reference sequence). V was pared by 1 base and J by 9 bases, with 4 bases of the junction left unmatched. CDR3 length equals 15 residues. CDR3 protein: CASSLEQGAGSPLHF. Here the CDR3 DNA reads TGTGCCAGCAGCTTAGAACAGGGGGCCGGTTCACCCCTCCACTTT.

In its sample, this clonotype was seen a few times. The CDR3 sequence is CASRTGTSGSETQYF. The CDR3 nucleotides read TGTGCCAGCAGAACCGGGACTAGCGGGAGTGAGACCCAGTACTTC. The genes are TRBV5-4 and TRBJ2-5, with 14 bases lining up with TRBD2. CDR3 size: 15 residues. Germline trimming cut 5 bases from V and 5 bases from J; bases unmatched to any gene: 5. Germline loops: CDR1 SGHNT, CDR2 YYREEE (reference sequence).

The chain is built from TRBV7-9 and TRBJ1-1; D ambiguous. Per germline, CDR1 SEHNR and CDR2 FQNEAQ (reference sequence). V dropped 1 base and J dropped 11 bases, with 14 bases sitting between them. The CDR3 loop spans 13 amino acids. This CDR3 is CASSLDLGTVAFF. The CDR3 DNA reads TGTGCCAGCAGCTTAGATTTAGGTACCGTTGCTTTCTTT.

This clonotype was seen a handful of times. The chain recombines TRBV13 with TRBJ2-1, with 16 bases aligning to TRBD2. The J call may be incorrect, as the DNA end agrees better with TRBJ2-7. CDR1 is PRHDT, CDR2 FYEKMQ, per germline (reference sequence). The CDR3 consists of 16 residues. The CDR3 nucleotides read TGTGCCAGCAGCTTGGGACTAGCGGGAGGGGACAATGAGCAGTACTTC. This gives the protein CASSLGLAGGDNEQYF.

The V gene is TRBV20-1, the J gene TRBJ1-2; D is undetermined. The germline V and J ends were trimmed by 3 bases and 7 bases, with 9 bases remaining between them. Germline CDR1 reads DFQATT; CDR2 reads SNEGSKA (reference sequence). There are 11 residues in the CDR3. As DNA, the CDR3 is TGCAGTGCTAGGGTGGGCGCTGGCTACACCTTC. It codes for CSARVGAGYTF.

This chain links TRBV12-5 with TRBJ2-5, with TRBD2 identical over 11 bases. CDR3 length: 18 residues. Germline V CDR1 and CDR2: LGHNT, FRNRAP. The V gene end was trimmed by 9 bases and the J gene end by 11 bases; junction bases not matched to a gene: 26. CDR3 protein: CASKPEGGLAGRYNEQYF. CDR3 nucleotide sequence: TGTGCTAGCAAGCCAGAGGGCGGACTAGCGGGCCGCTACAATGAGCAGTACTTC.

CDR3 in DNA: TGTGCCAGCAGTCCAAACCCCGTGTGGGAGCAGTACTTC. Protein product: CASSPNPVWEQYF. The J gene is TRBJ2-5, the V gene TRBV12-3 or TRBV12-4, with D perhaps TRBD2 (5 bases). V was cut by 5 bases and J by 11 bases, with 18 bases left in between. There are 13 residues in the CDR3.

The CDR3 here is CAISAPGQGINEQFF. The CDR3, as DNA: TGTGCCATCAGTGCACCGGGACAGGGGATCAATGAGCAGTTCTTC. The gene calls are TRBV10-3 and TRBJ2-1, with TRBD1 matching 10 bases. After removal of 4 bases from V and 6 bases from J, the junction contained 6 bases not matched to a gene. Germline CDR1 ENHRY, CDR2 SYGVKD. The CDR3 is 15 amino acids.

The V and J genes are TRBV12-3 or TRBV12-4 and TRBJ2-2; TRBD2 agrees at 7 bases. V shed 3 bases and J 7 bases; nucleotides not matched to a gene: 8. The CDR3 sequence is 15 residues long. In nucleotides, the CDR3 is TGTGCCAGCAGTTTCGGGGCGGGAGCGGTCGGGGAGCTGTTTTTT. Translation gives CASSFGAGAVGELFF.

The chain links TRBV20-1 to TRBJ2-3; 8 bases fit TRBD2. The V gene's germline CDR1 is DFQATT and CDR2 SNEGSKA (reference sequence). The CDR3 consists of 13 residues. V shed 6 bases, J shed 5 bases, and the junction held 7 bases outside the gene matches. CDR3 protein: CSAGLAGVDTQYF. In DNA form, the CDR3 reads TGCAGTGCAGGACTAGCAGGGGTAGATACGCAGTATTTT.

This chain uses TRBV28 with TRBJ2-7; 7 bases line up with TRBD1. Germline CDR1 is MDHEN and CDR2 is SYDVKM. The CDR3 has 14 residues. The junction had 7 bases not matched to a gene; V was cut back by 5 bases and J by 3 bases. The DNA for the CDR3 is TGTGCCAGCAGTCATAGGACAGGATACTACGAGCAGTACTTC. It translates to CASSHRTGYYEQYF.

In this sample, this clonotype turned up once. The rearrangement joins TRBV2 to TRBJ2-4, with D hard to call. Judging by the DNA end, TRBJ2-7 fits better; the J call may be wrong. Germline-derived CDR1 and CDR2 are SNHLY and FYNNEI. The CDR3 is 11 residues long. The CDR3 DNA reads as TGTGCCACCAGACTGACGCACGAGCAGTACTTC. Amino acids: CATRLTHEQYF.

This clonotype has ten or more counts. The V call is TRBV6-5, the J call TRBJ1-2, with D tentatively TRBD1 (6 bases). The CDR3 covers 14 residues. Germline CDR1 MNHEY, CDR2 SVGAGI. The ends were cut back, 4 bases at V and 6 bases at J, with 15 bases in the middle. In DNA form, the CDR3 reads TGTGCCAGCAGTTCGCAGGGGAATTGGGATGGCTACACCTTC. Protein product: CASSSQGNWDGYTF.

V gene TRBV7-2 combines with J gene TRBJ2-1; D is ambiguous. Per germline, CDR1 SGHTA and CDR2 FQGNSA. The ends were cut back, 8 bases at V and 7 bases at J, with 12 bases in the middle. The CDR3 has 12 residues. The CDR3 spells CASAPYLNEQFF. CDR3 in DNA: TGTGCCAGCGCCCCGTACCTAAATGAGCAGTTCTTC.

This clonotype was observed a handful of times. This chain's CDR3 is CATSDPSGAYNEQFF. The CDR3 DNA reads TGTGCCACCAGTGATCCTAGCGGGGCCTACAATGAGCAGTTCTTC. This sequence joins TRBV24-1 and TRBJ2-1, with 9 bases aligning to TRBD2. Unmatched junction bases numbered 1, after V lost 3 bases and J lost 2 bases. CDR3 length: 15 amino acids. The germline gives CDR1 KGHDR, CDR2 SFDVKD.

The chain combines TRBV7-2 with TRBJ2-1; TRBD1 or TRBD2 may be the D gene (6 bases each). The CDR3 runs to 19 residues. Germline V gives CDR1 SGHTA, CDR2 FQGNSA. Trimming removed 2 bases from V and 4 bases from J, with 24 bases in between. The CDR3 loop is CASSLRPTGSGGRYNEQFF. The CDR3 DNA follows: TGTGCCAGCAGCTTACGGCCCACAGGGAGTGGGGGGCGTTACAATGAGCAGTTCTTC.

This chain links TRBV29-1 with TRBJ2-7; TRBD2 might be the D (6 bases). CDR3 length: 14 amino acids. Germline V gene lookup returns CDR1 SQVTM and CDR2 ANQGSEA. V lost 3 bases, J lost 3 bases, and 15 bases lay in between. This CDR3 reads CSVEAGLHNYEQYF. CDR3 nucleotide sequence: TGCAGCGTTGAGGCGGGACTCCACAACTACGAGCAGTACTTC.

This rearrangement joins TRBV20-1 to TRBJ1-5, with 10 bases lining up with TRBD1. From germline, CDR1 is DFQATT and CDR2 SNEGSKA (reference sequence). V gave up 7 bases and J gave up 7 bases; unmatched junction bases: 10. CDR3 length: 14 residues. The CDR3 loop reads CSVIRDRGDQPQHF. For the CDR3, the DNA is TGCAGTGTCATCCGGGACAGGGGTGACCAGCCCCAGCATTTT.

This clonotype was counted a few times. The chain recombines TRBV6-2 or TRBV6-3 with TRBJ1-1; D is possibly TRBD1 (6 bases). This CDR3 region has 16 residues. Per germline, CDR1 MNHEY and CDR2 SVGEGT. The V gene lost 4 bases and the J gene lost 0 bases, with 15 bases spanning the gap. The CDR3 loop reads CASSSGGADVNTEAFF. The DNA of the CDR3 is TGTGCCAGCAGTTCGGGGGGGGCGGATGTGAACACTGAAGCTTTCTTT.

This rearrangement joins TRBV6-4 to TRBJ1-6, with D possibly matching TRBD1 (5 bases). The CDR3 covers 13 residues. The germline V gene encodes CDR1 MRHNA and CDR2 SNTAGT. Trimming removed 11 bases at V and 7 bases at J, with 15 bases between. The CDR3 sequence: CAQHRGGNSPLHF. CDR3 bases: TGTGCCCAGCATCGGGGGGGAAATTCACCCCTCCACTTT.